One sample yielded the 17 T cell receptor beta chains listed below, sequenced in a study of shared clonotypes between healthy human individuals. The assay was immunoSEQ multiplex PCR, and TCRdb's table has in-frame clones only and misses some. The table includes about 490,000 clones, about three quarters detected once. The specimen was PBMCs. All receptors derive from a middle-aged woman in good health. Some clones in this sample may be carry-over from other donors' samples.

This clone was counted a few times. The rearrangement joins TRBV28 to TRBJ2-1, with 13 bases matching TRBD2. Germline CDR1 MDHEN, CDR2 SYDVKM. The CDR3 has 19 amino acids. V lost 6 bases and J lost 0; bases outside the gene matches: 11. The CDR3 region is CASSPLGTSGDSSYNEQFF. Written as DNA, the CDR3 is TGTGCCAGCAGCCCCCTGGGGACTAGCGGGGATAGCTCCTACAATGAGCAGTTCTTC.

The chain employs TRBV27 and TRBJ1-1; unclear D gene. The CDR3 runs to 11 residues. Germline V gene sequence: CDR1 MNHEY, CDR2 SMNVEV (reference sequence). V was clipped by 3 bases and J by 6 bases, with 5 bases between them. The CDR3 loop is CASSLGSEAFF. CDR3 coding DNA: TGTGCCAGCAGTTTGGGATCTGAAGCTTTCTTT.

As concerns this clone: This may stem from a read error, because a much larger clone lies one nucleotide away. The chain links TRBV6-6 to TRBJ2-3, with D perhaps TRBD2 (5 bases). The CDR3 is 15 amino acids. Germline V CDR1 and CDR2: MNHNY, SVGAGI (reference sequence). Here the CDR3 reads CASSDSPSSGDTQYF. The CDR3, as DNA: TGTGCCAGCAGTGACTCTCCTAGCTCTGGAGATACGCAGTATTTT.

V is TRBV5-5 and J is TRBJ2-7; possible D gene TRBD1, 6 bases. From germline, CDR1 is SGHKS and CDR2 YYEKEE (reference sequence). V shed 7 bases and J shed 4 bases, with 24 bases lying between them. There are 16 residues in the CDR3. CDR3 DNA sequence: TGTGCCAGCCTAAATCCTTCCCGGGACACCACATACGAGCAGTACTTC. The encoded protein is CASLNPSRDTTYEQYF.

J is TRBJ1-2 and V is TRBV19; D not resolved. The CDR3 has 13 residues. The V gene lost 3 bases and the J gene lost 3 bases, with 8 bases spanning the gap. CDR1 LNHDA and CDR2 SQIVND come from the germline V gene (reference sequence). Here the CDR3 DNA reads TGTGCCAGTAGTATTCAGCAAGACTATGGCTACACCTTC. This codes for CASSIQQDYGYTF.

This sequence joins TRBV2 and TRBJ2-5, with 9 positions matching TRBD1. This CDR3 spans 14 amino acids. Per the germline V gene, CDR1 is SNHLY and CDR2 is FYNNEI. After removal of 6 bases from V and 5 bases from J, the junction contained 7 bases not matched to a gene. CDR3 region: CASSLQGAGETQYF. Here the CDR3 DNA reads TGTGCCAGCAGCCTACAGGGGGCCGGGGAGACCCAGTACTTC. Supplemented by reference TRBV2 and TRBJ2-5, the full variable domain reads EPEVTQTPSHQVTQMGQEVILRCVPISNHLYFYWYRQILGQKVEFLVSFYNNEISEKSEIFDDQFSVERPDGSNFTLKIRSTKLEDSAMYFCASSLQGAGETQYFGPGTRLLVL.

This clone was seen ten or more times. The J gene is TRBJ1-2, the V gene TRBV6-6; TRBD1 is a possible D gene (6 bases). In germline, CDR1 is MNHNY, CDR2 SVGAGI (reference sequence). The CDR3 runs to 12 residues. V was pared by 6 bases and J by 8 bases, with 13 bases between. The CDR3: CASREDSVGYTF. In DNA, the CDR3 is TGTGCCAGCAGGGAGGACAGTGTCGGCTACACCTTC.

The chain combines TRBV10-3 with TRBJ2-7; 7 nucleotides line up with TRBD2. The V segment lost 4 bases and the J segment 3 bases; nucleotides outside the gene matches: 6. In germline, CDR1 is ENHRY, CDR2 SYGVKD. CDR3 size: 14 residues. The CDR3 DNA reads TGTGCCATCAGTGTGGGCGGGAGCCTCTACGAGCAGTACTTC. Translating gives CAISVGGSLYEQYF.

V gene TRBV30 combines with J gene TRBJ2-3; no clear D gene. The CDR3 consists of 15 residues. V was trimmed by 0 bases and J by 0 bases, leaving 10 bases between them. CDR1 and CDR2 (germline): GTSNPN, SVGIG (reference sequence). As DNA, the CDR3 is TGTGCCTGGAGTGTATCCAGCTCTAGCACAGATACGCAGTATTTT. Translating gives CAWSVSSSSTDTQYF.

This chain links TRBV7-3 with TRBJ2-3; D is ambiguous. Germline V gives CDR1 SGHTA, CDR2 FQGTGA. The CDR3 covers 15 residues. The germline V and J ends were trimmed by 0 bases and 2 bases, with 9 bases remaining between them. The CDR3 is CASSLTRAPTDTQYF. The CDR3 nucleotides read TGTGCCAGCAGCTTAACTAGGGCCCCCACAGATACGCAGTATTTT.

The CDR3 bases are TGTGCCAGCAGTACGGGGACTAGCTTCAATGAGCAGTTCTTC. Its translation: CASSTGTSFNEQFF. The chain combines TRBV28 with TRBJ2-1, with 9 bases lining up with TRBD2. J was trimmed by 6 bases and V by 5 bases; bases with no gene match: 5. Germline CDR1 reads MDHEN; CDR2 reads SYDVKM. CDR3 size: 14 residues.

The J gene is TRBJ2-3, the V gene TRBV5-4; 9 nucleotides line up with TRBD2. The CDR3 runs 16 residues. Trimming at V came to 4 bases and at J to 8 bases, leaving 14 bases not matched to a gene. Germline V lookup: CDR1 SGHNT, CDR2 YYREEE (reference sequence). The CDR3 DNA reads as TGTGCCAGCAGCCCCCGGGTAGCGGGGGCCGGGGGTACGCAGTATTTT. Translation gives CASSPRVAGAGGTQYF.

V gene TRBV7-3 combines with J gene TRBJ2-7; D not resolved. Trimming cost V 5 bases and J 5 bases, with 16 bases left between them. The CDR3 has 14 residues. Germline V gene sequence: CDR1 SGHTA, CDR2 FQGTGA. CDR3 protein: CASSMDGYRNEQYF. Here the CDR3 DNA reads TGTGCCAGCAGCATGGACGGTTATCGGAACGAGCAGTACTTC.

This chain links TRBV2 with TRBJ2-5; the D gene is possibly TRBD2 (5 bases). Trimming removed 3 bases at V and 2 bases at J, with 16 bases between. The CDR3 is 16 amino acids. CDR1 and CDR2 (germline): SNHLY, FYNNEI. The CDR3 DNA reads as TGTGCCAGCAGTGACTTAGGAGGTGAGGAGCAAGAGACCCAGTACTTC. Translation: CASSDLGGEEQETQYF.

The chain carries TRBV11-2 and TRBJ2-5; no definite D call. Trimming cost V 1 base and J 1 base, with 4 bases left between them. The CDR3 length is 13 residues. Germline V gene data show CDR1 as SGHAT and CDR2 as FQNNGV. The CDR3 loop reads CASSLGSQETQYF. The CDR3 region has the DNA TGTGCCAGCAGCTTAGGCAGCCAAGAGACCCAGTACTTC.

Ten or more counts support this clone. This sequence joins TRBV9 and TRBJ2-3; 8 bases are shared with TRBD2. From germline, CDR1 is SGDLS and CDR2 YYNGEE. This CDR3 contains 15 residues. Germline trimming cut 3 bases from V and 0 bases from J; bases unmatched to any gene: 3. The CDR3 DNA reads TGTGCCAGCAGCGAAGCGGGAGCTAGCACAGATACGCAGTATTTT. Protein: CASSEAGASTDTQYF.

This rearrangement joins TRBV30 to TRBJ2-7, with D tentatively TRBD1 (6 bases). The germline V gene encodes CDR1 GTSNPN and CDR2 SVGIG (reference sequence). This CDR3 is built from 12 residues. V lost 5 bases to trimming and J lost 6 bases, with 14 bases between them. CDR3 region: CAWGLQGLEQYF. DNA of the CDR3: TGTGCCTGGGGCCTTCAGGGGCTCGAGCAGTACTTC.